The source of this T cell receptor (beta chain) is a study of vaccination and CD4 T cells after COVID-19 (dated by TCRdb to the early 2020s). Turning to the overall study: Convalescent patients had a positive SARS-CoV-2 result on nasal swab PCR, and of these patients, several had mild disease and one had severe disease. As controls, cultures received a CEFX viral epitope pool (the positive control), an HIV-1 Nef peptide pool (the negative control), or no peptide at all. Each participant got two doses of either the Pfizer-BioNTech BNT162b2 vaccine (n=8) or the Moderna mRNA-1273 vaccine (n=2). In around ten COVID-19 convalescent patients and several infection-naive healthy vaccine recipients, the spike-specific CD4+ TCR repertoire before mRNA vaccination was compared with the repertoire after mRNA vaccination. Six males and four females were included in the convalescent cohort, with two Hispanic individuals, seven Caucasians, two Asians and one multiracial person represented. Post-COVID blood samples from convalescent patients were collected a median of roughly 100 days after diagnosis, with a range of roughly 30 to 161 days. Post-vaccine blood samples were collected a median of approximately 68 days after the second vaccine dose, ranging from roughly 13 to 250 days. The cultures were stimulated with overlapping spike peptide pools from SARS-CoV-2 and from the common cold coronaviruses HCoV-NL63, HCoV-OC43 and HCoV-229E. Overall study outcomes, separate from this receptor: Nearly all vaccine-specific clones in convalescent patients (304 of 307) were mono-reactive for SARS-CoV-2 spike rather than cross-reactive with common cold coronaviruses. The median count of SARS-CoV-2-reactive clonotypes went up from 21 after infection to a few dozen after vaccination, although the change was not significant. The number of convalescent patients in the study was relatively small, and the study did not examine early timepoints following natural infection. In convalescent patients, a median approximately 83% of post-vaccine SARS-CoV-2-reactive clones were detected only after vaccination, and vaccine-specific priming was suggested by this finding.

Trimming removed 5 bases from V and 3 bases from J, leaving 16 bases between the germline ends. The CDR3 goes from the cysteine to the phenylalanine over 15 residues. Left in the record is the CDR3 DNA by itself, 45 bases read in frame from the first base. The germline V gene (reference sequence) provides CDR1 LNHDA and CDR2 SQIVND. The sample's treatment or condition label is to be understood as: approximately 9-day PBMC culture with coronavirus spike peptide pools or control peptides (ViraFEST assay). The study used the ViraFEST assay, which expanded antigen-specific T cells with peptide pools and then identified expanded clonotypes by TCR sequencing. The positive SARS-CoV-2 PCR tests of the convalescent patients were dated from March to December 2020, before the Alpha, Beta and Delta variants emerged in the United States. Around 2 million PBMCs per well were cultured in IMDM with 5% human AB serum and approximately 10 IU/ml IL-2, plus 10 ug/ml peptide pools. On days 3 and 7, half of the culture medium was replaced with fresh IL-2-containing medium. After 10 days of culture, CD4+ T cells were isolated by negative selection with the EasySep CD4+ T cell isolation kit. Ficoll-Paque Plus gradient centrifugation was used to isolate PBMCs from whole blood, and the isolated PBMCs were then either used fresh or cryopreserved at -140C. Triplicate wells were generally used for each culture condition.

Libraries were built with PCR. TCR sequencing of DNA from cultured CD4+ T cells used the Oncomine TCR Beta short-read assay at the Johns Hopkins FTIC core. The QIAamp micro DNA kit was used to extract genomic DNA from the cultured CD4+ T cells. Oncomine TCR Beta libraries made from cultured CD4+ T cells were pooled using unique dual indexes and sequenced on an Illumina iSeq 100. Turning to the authors' computational methods: Non-productive sequences were removed, and CDR3s that did not start with C, did not end with F or W, or were shorter than 7 amino acids were discarded. Antigen-specific clonotypes were identified with the MANAFEST web application by comparing peptide-stimulated wells with reference and other culture wells. An FDR below 0.05, an odds ratio above 5, and a productive frequency above 0.1% in at least two of three replicate wells were required for clones to be considered positive. A clonotype was classed as cross-reactive if the clonotype showed significant expansion both in SARS-CoV-2 spike wells and in at least one common cold coronavirus spike condition. CDR3 homology was assessed with Levenshtein distances (stringdist) and unrooted phylogenetic trees (ape) in R version 3.6.1. TCRdb reprocessing: public reads trimmed at Q25 with fastp, clones called with MiXCR, in-frame beta chains kept. Merged by CDR3 protein, the rows form single entries marked with the most common genes and DNA. The V and J calls were determined by TCRdb, not by the authors. The sample yields 12,000 to 15,000 distinct CDR3 sequences; less than 30% were counted once. 20% to 25% of the sample is taken by the ten largest.

This clonotype occurred a few times. Its antigen remains unidentified. Base qualities are not recorded, but no much larger clone differs from it by a single base. The sequence is built from TRBV19 and TRBJ1-2; the D gene remains uncertain. The clonotype originates from a human donor with COVID-19. Sample: cultured CD4+ T cells from blood. The nucleotide sequence is TGTGCCAGTAGTCCTAGGGAGGGCTTGGACTATGGCTACACCTTC. Its protein product is CASSPREGLDYGYTF. With the portions outside the CDR3 filled from the reference TRBV19 and TRBJ1-2 genes, the complete variable region becomes DGGITQSPKYLFRKEGQNVTLSCEQNLNHDAMYWYRQDPGQGLRLIYYSQIVNDFQKGDIAEGYSVSREKKESFPLTVTSAQKNPTAFYLCASSPREGLDYGYTFGSGTRLTVV.